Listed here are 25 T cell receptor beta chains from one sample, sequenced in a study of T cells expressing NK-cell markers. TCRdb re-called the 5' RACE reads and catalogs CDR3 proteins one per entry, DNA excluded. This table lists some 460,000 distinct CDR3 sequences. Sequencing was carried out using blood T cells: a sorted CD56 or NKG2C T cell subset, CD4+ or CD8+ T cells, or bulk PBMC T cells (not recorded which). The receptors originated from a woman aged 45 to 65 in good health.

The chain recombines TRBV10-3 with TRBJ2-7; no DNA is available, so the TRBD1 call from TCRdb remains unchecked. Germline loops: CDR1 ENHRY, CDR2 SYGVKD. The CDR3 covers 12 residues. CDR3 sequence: CAISERGYEQYF.

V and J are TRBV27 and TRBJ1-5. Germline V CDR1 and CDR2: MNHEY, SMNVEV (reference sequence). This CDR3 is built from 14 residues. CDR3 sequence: CASRGLVTGQPQHF.

The CDR3 is CATRRSKGTDTQYF. V is TRBV24-1 and J is TRBJ2-3. CDR3 length equals 14 residues. Germline V gives CDR1 KGHDR, CDR2 SFDVKD.

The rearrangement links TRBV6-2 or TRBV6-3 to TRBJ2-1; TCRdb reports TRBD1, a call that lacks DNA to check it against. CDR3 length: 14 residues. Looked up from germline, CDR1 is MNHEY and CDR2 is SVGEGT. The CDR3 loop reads CASRSADAYNEQFF.

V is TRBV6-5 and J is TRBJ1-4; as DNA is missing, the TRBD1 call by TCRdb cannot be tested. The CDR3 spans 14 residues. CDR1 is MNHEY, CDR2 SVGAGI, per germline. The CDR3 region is CATKTDRDNEKLFF.

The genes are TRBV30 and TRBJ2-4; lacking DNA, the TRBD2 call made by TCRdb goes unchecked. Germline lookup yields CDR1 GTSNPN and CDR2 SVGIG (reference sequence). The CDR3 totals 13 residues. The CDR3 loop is CAWGGTSGDIQYF.

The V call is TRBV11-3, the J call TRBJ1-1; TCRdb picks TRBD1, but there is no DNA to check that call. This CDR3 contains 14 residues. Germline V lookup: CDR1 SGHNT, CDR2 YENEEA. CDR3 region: CASSLAGQGGIAFF. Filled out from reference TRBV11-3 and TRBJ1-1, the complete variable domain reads EAGVVQSPRYKIIEKKQPVAFWCNPISGHNTLYWYLQNLGQGPELLIRYENEEAVDDSQLPKDRFSAERLKGVDSTLKIQPAELGDSAVYLCASSLAGQGGIAFFGQGTRLTVV.

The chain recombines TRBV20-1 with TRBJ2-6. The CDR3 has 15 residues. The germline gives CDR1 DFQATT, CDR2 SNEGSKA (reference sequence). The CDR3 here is CSAATLGSGANVLTF.

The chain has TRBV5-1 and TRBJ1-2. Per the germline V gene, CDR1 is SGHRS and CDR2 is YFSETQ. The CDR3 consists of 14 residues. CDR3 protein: CASSPSGGNYGYTF.

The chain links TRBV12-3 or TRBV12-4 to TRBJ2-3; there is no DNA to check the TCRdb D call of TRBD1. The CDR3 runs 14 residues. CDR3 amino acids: CASGRDRGEDTQYF.

The CDR3 protein is CASSEYSLSGNTIYF. The chain joins TRBV25-1 to TRBJ1-3. The CDR3 totals 15 residues. Germline loops: CDR1 MGHDK, CDR2 SYGVNS.

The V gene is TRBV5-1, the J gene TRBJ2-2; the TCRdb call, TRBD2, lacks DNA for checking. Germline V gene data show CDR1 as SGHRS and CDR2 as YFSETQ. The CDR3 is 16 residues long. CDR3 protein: CASSLILAANTGELFF.

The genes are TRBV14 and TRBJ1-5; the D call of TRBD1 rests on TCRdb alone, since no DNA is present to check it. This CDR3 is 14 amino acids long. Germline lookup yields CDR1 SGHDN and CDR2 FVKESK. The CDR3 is CASSHRTGRQPQHF.

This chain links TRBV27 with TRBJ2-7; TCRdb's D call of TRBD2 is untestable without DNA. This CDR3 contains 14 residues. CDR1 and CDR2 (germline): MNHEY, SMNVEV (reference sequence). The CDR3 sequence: CASSLSAGGYEQYF.

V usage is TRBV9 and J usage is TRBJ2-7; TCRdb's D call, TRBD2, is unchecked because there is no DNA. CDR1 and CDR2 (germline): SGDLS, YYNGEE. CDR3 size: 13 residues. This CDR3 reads CASSADYAYEQYF.

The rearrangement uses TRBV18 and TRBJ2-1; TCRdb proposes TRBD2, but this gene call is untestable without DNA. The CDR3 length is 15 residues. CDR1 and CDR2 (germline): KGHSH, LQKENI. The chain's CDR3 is CASSGGLADVNEQFF.

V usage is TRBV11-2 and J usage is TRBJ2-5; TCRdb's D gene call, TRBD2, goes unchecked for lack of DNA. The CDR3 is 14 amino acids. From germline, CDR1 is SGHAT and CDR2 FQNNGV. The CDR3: CASSLVRTRETQYF.

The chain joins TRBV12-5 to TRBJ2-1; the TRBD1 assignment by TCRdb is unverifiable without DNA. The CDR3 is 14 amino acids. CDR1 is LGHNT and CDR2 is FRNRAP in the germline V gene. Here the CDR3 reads CASGLGTGAREQFF.

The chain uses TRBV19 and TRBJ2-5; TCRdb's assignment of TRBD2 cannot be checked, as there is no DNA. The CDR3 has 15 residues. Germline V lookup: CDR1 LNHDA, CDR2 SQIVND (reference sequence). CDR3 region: CASSRTSGDQETQYF.

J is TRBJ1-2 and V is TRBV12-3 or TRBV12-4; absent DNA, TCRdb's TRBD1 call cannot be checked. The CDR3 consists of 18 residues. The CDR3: CASSFFSGAGSSNYGYTF.

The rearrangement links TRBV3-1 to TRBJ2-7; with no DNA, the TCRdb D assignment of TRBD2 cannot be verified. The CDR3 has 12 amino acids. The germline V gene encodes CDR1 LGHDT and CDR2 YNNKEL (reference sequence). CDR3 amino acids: CASSQVSGEQYF.

The CDR3 sequence: CASSYRRTGINNEQFF. The chain couples TRBV2 to TRBJ2-1; no DNA is available, so the TRBD1 call from TCRdb remains unchecked. The CDR3 is 16 residues long. The germline V gene has CDR1 SNHLY and CDR2 FYNNEI. The full variable domain, with the rest looked up from reference TRBV2 and TRBJ2-1, is EPEVTQTPSHQVTQMGQEVILRCVPISNHLYFYWYRQILGQKVEFLVSFYNNEISEKSEIFDDQFSVERPDGSNFTLKIRSTKLEDSAMYFCASSYRRTGINNEQFFGPGTRLTVL.

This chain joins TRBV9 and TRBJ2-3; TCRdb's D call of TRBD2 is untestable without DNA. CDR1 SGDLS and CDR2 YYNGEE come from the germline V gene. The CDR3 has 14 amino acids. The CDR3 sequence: CASSVAGGLRAQYF.

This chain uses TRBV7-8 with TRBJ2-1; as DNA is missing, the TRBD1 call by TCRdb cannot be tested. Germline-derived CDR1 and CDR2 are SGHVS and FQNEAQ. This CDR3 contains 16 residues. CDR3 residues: CASSLGHRGSYNEQFF. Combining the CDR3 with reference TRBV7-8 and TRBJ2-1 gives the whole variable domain GAGVSQSPRYKVAKRGQDVALRCDPISGHVSLFWYQQALGQGPEFLTYFQNEAQLDKSGLPSDRFFAERPEGSVSTLKIQRTQQEDSAVYLCASSLGHRGSYNEQFFGPGTRLTVL.

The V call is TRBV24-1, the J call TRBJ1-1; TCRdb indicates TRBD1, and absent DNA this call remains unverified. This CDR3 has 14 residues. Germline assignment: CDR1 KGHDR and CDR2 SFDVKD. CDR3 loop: CATRPRVGNTEAFF.